These 22 T cell receptor beta chains came from one sample sequenced in a study of blood T cell repertoires in COVID-19. Clones were sequenced by immunoSEQ multiplex PCR, and TCRdb holds only the in-frame ones, with some missing. This table has hundreds of thousands of clones, 70% to 90% appearing once. The sequencing input was peripheral blood. Receptor source: a woman in her 30s with active or convalescent COVID-19.

The genes are TRBV6-4 and TRBJ1-1; D unresolved. CDR1 MRHNA and CDR2 SNTAGT come from the germline V gene. The CDR3 contains 13 residues. The germline V and J ends were trimmed by 0 bases and 4 bases, with 6 bases remaining between them. CDR3: CASSDSAGTEAFF. The CDR3 region has the DNA TGTGCCAGCAGTGACTCAGCCGGCACTGAAGCTTTCTTT.

The chain has TRBV18 and TRBJ1-2; D is undetermined. V lost 2 bases to trimming and J lost 4 bases, with 17 bases between them. The CDR3 runs 16 residues. CDR1 and CDR2 (germline): KGHSH, LQKENI. CDR3 loop: CASSPSDSSRLYGYTF. Here the CDR3 DNA reads TGTGCCAGCTCACCAAGCGATTCGTCACGACTCTATGGCTACACCTTC. The whole variable domain, filled in from reference TRBV18 and TRBJ1-2, reads NAGVMQNPRHLVRRRGQEARLRCSPMKGHSHVYWYRQLPEEGLKFMVYLQKENIIDESGMPKERFSAEFPKEGPSILRIQQVVRGDSAAYFCASSPSDSSRLYGYTFGSGTRLTVV.

This chain uses TRBV11-2 with TRBJ1-5; 12 bases are shared with TRBD1. V shed 3 bases and J 5 bases; nucleotides not matched to a gene: 2. The germline V gene encodes CDR1 SGHAT and CDR2 FQNNGV. The CDR3 consists of 15 residues. CDR3 bases: TGTGCCAGCAGCTTTGGGACAGGGGGCGATCAGCCCCAGCATTTT. It is translated as CASSFGTGGDQPQHF.

This rearrangement joins TRBV6-4 to TRBJ1-4, with 11 positions matching TRBD1. From germline, CDR1 is MRHNA and CDR2 SNTAGT. Germline trimming cut 4 bases from V and 8 bases from J; bases unmatched to any gene: 3. This CDR3 spans 14 amino acids. The CDR3 is CASSGDRGKEKLFF. Here the CDR3 DNA reads TGTGCCAGCAGTGGGGACAGGGGGAAGGAAAAACTGTTTTTT.

The rearrangement links TRBV7-5 to TRBJ2-2; the table names TRBD2, a call not compared with the DNA. TRBV7-5 represents a pseudogene. The CDR3 runs 16 residues. The CDR3 coding sequence is TGTGTCAGAAATAGACTAGCCCCAACGAACACCGGGGAGCTGTTTTTT. As protein: CVRNRLAPTNTGELFF.

The rearrangement joins TRBV6-5 to TRBJ1-1; no firm D call. Germline CDR1 is MNHEY and CDR2 is SVGAGI. CDR3 length: 12 residues. Trimming shortened V by 6 bases and J by 8 bases, and 13 bases separated the two germline ends. The DNA for the CDR3 is TGTGCCAGCAGATCTGACGCGGCGGAAGCTTTCTTT. Translating it yields CASRSDAAEAFF.

The rearrangement links TRBV15 to TRBJ2-7, with D maybe TRBD2 (6 bases). The CDR3 is made up of 13 amino acids. V was pared by 6 bases and J by 6 bases, with 15 bases between. Germline CDR1 and CDR2: LNHNV and YYDKDF (reference sequence). The CDR3 DNA follows: TGTGCCACCAGGGTTTTTGCGGGAAGCGAGCAGTACTTC. Protein: CATRVFAGSEQYF. Combining the CDR3 with reference TRBV15 and TRBJ2-7 gives the whole variable domain DAMVIQNPRYQVTQFGKPVTLSCSQTLNHNVMYWYQQKSSQAPKLLFHYYDKDFNNEADTPDNFQSRRPNTSFCFLDIRSPGLGDTAMYLCATRVFAGSEQYFGPGTRLTVT.

The chain combines TRBV10-3 with TRBJ1-2, with TRBD1 as a possible D gene (5 bases). The CDR3 is 13 amino acids. The germline V gene encodes CDR1 ENHRY and CDR2 SYGVKD. Deletions cut 3 bases from V and 6 bases from J, with 11 bases between. CDR3 in DNA: TGTGCCATCAGTGAAAGGGGTAGGGATGGCTACACCTTC. As protein: CAISERGRDGYTF.

The chain couples TRBV5-4 to TRBJ2-7; 7 bases align to TRBD2. The CDR3 is 17 residues long. Unmatched junction bases numbered 12, after V lost 1 base and J lost 2 bases. The germline CDR1 and CDR2 sequences are SGHNT and YYREEE (reference sequence). CDR3: CASSLRRPSGVTYEQYF. CDR3 coding DNA: TGTGCCAGCAGCTTGAGGAGGCCCAGCGGGGTTACCTACGAGCAGTACTTC.

In DNA, the CDR3 is TGTGCCAGCAGCCCCGCACCGGGACAGGGGGCTTTTAGGGGCAATCAGCCCCAGCATTTT. Protein sequence: CASSPAPGQGAFRGNQPQHF. The chain joins TRBV3-1 (or the pseudogene TRBV3-2) to TRBJ1-5; 12 bases are shared with TRBD1. Trimming at V came to 4 bases and at J to 2 bases, leaving 15 bases not matched to a gene. In germline, CDR1 is LGHDT, CDR2 YNNKEL (reference sequence). The CDR3 is 20 residues long.

V usage is TRBV5-1 and J usage is TRBJ1-2; 7 nucleotides match TRBD1. Germline CDR1 SGHRS, CDR2 YFSETQ. The V segment lost 4 bases and the J segment 0 bases; nucleotides outside the gene matches: 6. CDR3 length: 15 residues. CDR3 nucleotide sequence: TGCGCCAGCAGCCAAAACAGGGGTACTAACTATGGCTACACCTTC. Residues: CASSQNRGTNYGYTF.

The chain links TRBV2 to TRBJ2-2, with D tentatively TRBD2 (6 bases). V was shortened by 4 bases and J by 6 bases, with 12 bases between the two germline ends. Per germline, CDR1 SNHLY and CDR2 FYNNEI. This CDR3 spans 14 amino acids. CDR3 protein: CASSGRLEAGELFF. DNA for the CDR3: TGTGCCAGCAGTGGTAGACTAGAGGCCGGGGAGCTGTTTTTT.

This clone was seen only a few times. The chain couples TRBV5-1 to TRBJ1-5; TRBD1 is a possible D gene (6 bases). The germline V and J ends were trimmed by 4 bases and 4 bases, with 21 bases remaining between them. Germline values: CDR1 SGHRS, CDR2 YFSETQ. This CDR3 region has 17 residues. CDR3 residues: CASSPGPLGGFNQPQHF. For the CDR3, the DNA is TGCGCCAGCAGCCCTGGACCCCTAGGGGGATTTAATCAGCCCCAGCATTTT.

In its sample, this clone was seen a few times. The chain employs TRBV4-1 and TRBJ1-4, with 8 bases that match TRBD1. V was clipped by 0 bases and J by 4 bases; unmatched bases: 4. CDR3 length equals 16 residues. The V gene's germline CDR1 is MGHRA and CDR2 YSYEKL. This chain's CDR3 is CASSQEGQVVNEKLFF. CDR3 DNA sequence: TGCGCCAGCAGCCAAGAGGGACAGGTAGTTAATGAAAAACTGTTTTTT.

The chain employs TRBV18 and TRBJ2-7, with TRBD2 matching over 7 bases. Germline V gene data show CDR1 as KGHSH and CDR2 as LQKENI. V gave up 3 bases and J gave up 3 bases; unmatched junction bases: 5. This CDR3 is built from 14 residues. The CDR3 DNA sequence: TGTGCCAGCTCACCGGGGGGGTACCACTACGAGCAGTACTTC. Residues: CASSPGGYHYEQYF.

CDR3 sequence: CASSPGQVFNEKLFF. The CDR3 nucleotides are TGCGCCAGCAGCCCAGGACAGGTGTTTAATGAAAAACTGTTTTTT. The chain carries TRBV5-1 and TRBJ1-4, with 7 bases aligning to TRBD1. CDR3 length: 15 residues. J lost 4 bases, V lost 4 bases, and 7 bases had no gene match. Germline loops: CDR1 SGHRS, CDR2 YFSETQ.

The genes are TRBV10-3 and TRBJ2-7, with D possibly TRBD2 on 6 matching bases. The germline V and J ends were trimmed by 6 bases and 7 bases, with 19 bases remaining between them. Germline V gene sequence: CDR1 ENHRY, CDR2 SYGVKD. The CDR3 has 14 residues. The CDR3 here is CAISRGAPLSEQYF. The CDR3 nucleotides read TGTGCCATCAGCCGCGGGGCCCCTCTGTCTGAGCAGTACTTC.

The V and J genes are TRBV15 and TRBJ2-3; possibly TRBD1 for D (6 bases). The CDR3 has 14 residues. Looked up from germline, CDR1 is LNHNV and CDR2 is YYDKDF (reference sequence). Trimming stripped 5 bases from V and 9 bases from J, with 18 bases between. CDR3 amino acids: CATSPVGALSTQYF. In nucleotides, the CDR3 is TGTGCCACCAGCCCAGTGGGGGCCCTGTCCACGCAGTATTTT.

J is TRBJ1-3 and V is TRBV30; TRBD1 matches 7 bases. The germline V gene encodes CDR1 GTSNPN and CDR2 SVGIG (reference sequence). V shed 1 base, J shed 8 bases, and the junction held 2 bases outside the gene matches. The CDR3 sequence is 12 residues long. The CDR3 bases are TGTGCCTGGAGTGCGACAGGGTACACCATATATTTT. Amino acid sequence: CAWSATGYTIYF.

The chain uses TRBV6-5 and TRBJ1-4, with D unresolved. Germline CDR1 and CDR2: MNHEY and SVGAGI. The CDR3 contains 16 residues. V shed 0 bases and J shed 7 bases, with 15 bases lying between them. The CDR3 protein is CASSYSNPVLGEKLFF. The CDR3 DNA follows: TGTGCCAGCAGTTACTCGAACCCAGTGCTTGGTGAAAAACTGTTTTTT.

J is TRBJ1-4 and V is TRBV14; 10 nucleotides align to TRBD1. Germline CDR1 is SGHDN and CDR2 is FVKESK. CDR3 length: 17 amino acids. Unmatched junction bases numbered 5, after V lost 4 bases and J lost 0 bases. CDR3 in amino acids: CASSPGQGRPTNEKLFF. CDR3 DNA: TGTGCCAGCAGCCCGGGACAGGGGAGACCAACTAATGAAAAACTGTTTTTT.

This sequence joins TRBV4-2 and TRBJ2-3, with D perhaps TRBD2 (6 bases). Trimming cost V 1 base and J 5 bases, with 22 bases left between them. This CDR3 has 18 amino acids. Germline V gene data show CDR1 as LGHNA and CDR2 as YNFKEQ. The CDR3 loop is CASSQAPSGGAMGDTQYF. CDR3 in DNA: TGTGCCAGCAGCCAAGCTCCCTCTGGAGGGGCTATGGGAGATACGCAGTATTTT.